The next 29 T cell receptor beta chains were all read from a single sample in a study of Tregs in tolerant kidney transplant recipients. Sequenced by immunoSEQ multiplex PCR; TCRdb stores in-frame clones only, minus some. Of some 47,000 clones in the sample, around 90% are singletons; the top ten hold roughly 15%. The nonmyeloablative bone marrow transplants came from related graft donors, with transient mixed chimerism. This sample comprised CD8+ T cells from blood (PBMCs), obtained 12 months after the transplant. The receptors stem from a human patient who received a combined kidney and bone marrow transplant. Some T cells could come from the graft donor.

About this clone itself: Distinct nucleotide sequences in the sample also encode this CDR3. The chain couples TRBV19 to TRBJ2-1; the match to TRBD2 covers 8 bases. CDR3 length: 15 residues. V lost 3 bases to trimming and J lost 0 bases; unmatched junction nucleotides: 1. Germline V gene data show CDR1 as LNHDA and CDR2 as SQIVND (reference sequence). The CDR3 is CASSIGGGSYNEQFF. CDR3 in DNA: TGTGCCAGTAGTATCGGGGGGGGCTCCTACAATGAGCAGTTCTTC. The whole variable domain, filled in from reference TRBV19 and TRBJ2-1, reads DGGITQSPKYLFRKEGQNVTLSCEQNLNHDAMYWYRQDPGQGLRLIYYSQIVNDFQKGDIAEGYSVSREKKESFPLTVTSAQKNPTAFYLCASSIGGGSYNEQFFGPGTRLTVL.

CDR3 sequence reads: CASSLLGTSGLQETQYF. CDR3 nucleotide sequence: TGTGCCAGCAGTTTATTAGGGACTAGCGGGTTACAAGAGACCCAGTACTTC. This sequence joins TRBV27 and TRBJ2-5; TRBD2 aligns across 12 bases. Germline V gene sequence: CDR1 MNHEY, CDR2 SMNVEV (reference sequence). V shed 1 base, J shed 2 bases, and the junction held 5 bases outside the gene matches. CDR3 length equals 17 residues.

With respect to this clone: A clone one base away is much larger, so this may be a read error. Additional DNA sequences in this sample encode the identical CDR3. The chain couples TRBV6-1 to TRBJ2-7; TRBD1 matches at 9 bases. This CDR3 comprises 14 residues. Germline CDR1 is MNHNS and CDR2 is SASEGT. The CDR3, as DNA: TGTGCCAGCAGTACCGGGACAGGGTTCGACGAGCAGTACTTT. It encodes CASSTGTGFDEQYF.

CDR3 amino acids: CASSYSVAGMGYEQYF. The CDR3 DNA reads TGTGCCAGCAGTTACTCTGTGGCAGGGATGGGGTACGAGCAGTACTTC. The chain employs TRBV6-5 and TRBJ2-7; possibly TRBD1 for D (5 bases). Germline CDR1 MNHEY, CDR2 SVGAGI. This CDR3 spans 16 amino acids. V was trimmed by 0 bases and J by 4 bases, leaving 16 bases between them.

V is TRBV14 and J is TRBJ1-2, with D uncertain. This CDR3 comprises 14 residues. Trimming removed 0 bases at V and 1 base at J, with 6 bases between. Germline CDR1 reads SGHDN; CDR2 reads FVKESK. Written as DNA, the CDR3 is TGTGCCAGCAGCCAAGATCCGGGTAACTATGGCTACACCTTC. This encodes CASSQDPGNYGYTF.

The CDR3 nucleotides are TGTGCCTGGAGTGTTTCAGGGCCTGGAAACACCATATATTTT. This sequence encodes CAWSVSGPGNTIYF. The V call is TRBV30, the J call TRBJ1-3; tentatively, D is TRBD1 (5 bases). This CDR3 is 14 amino acids long. Between the trimmed V and J ends, which lost 0 bases and 2 bases, there was a span of 8 bases. Germline V CDR1 and CDR2: GTSNPN, SVGIG (reference sequence).

Regarding this clone: Other DNA sequences in this specimen translate into the identical CDR3. This chain links TRBV6-1 with TRBJ1-6, with TRBD1 matching over 11 bases. Germline values: CDR1 MNHNS, CDR2 SASEGT. CDR3 length equals 14 residues. The junction had 7 bases not matched to a gene; V was cut back by 5 bases and J by 13 bases. The CDR3 protein is CASSSDRGLSPLHF. Written as DNA, the CDR3 is TGTGCCAGCAGTTCGGACAGGGGGCTATCCCCCCTCCACTTT.

The chain carries TRBV10-3 and TRBJ1-1, with D hard to call. Germline CDR1 ENHRY, CDR2 SYGVKD. The CDR3 runs to 14 residues. The V gene lost 3 bases and the J gene lost 5 bases, with 13 bases spanning the gap. CDR3 sequence (DNA): TGTGCCATCAGTGAAAGAGGGCGAGGGACTGAAGCTTTCTTT. Protein product: CAISERGRGTEAFF.

The V and J genes are TRBV7-9 and TRBJ2-1; possibly TRBD2 for D (6 bases). This CDR3 has 17 residues. Germline CDR1 reads SEHNR; CDR2 reads FQNEAQ (reference sequence). Trimming cost V 11 bases and J 4 bases, with 27 bases left between them. CDR3 region: CAVSELAGSKLYNEQFF. The CDR3 nucleotides read TGTGCCGTCTCAGAACTAGCCGGGTCGAAGCTGTACAATGAGCAGTTCTTC.

CDR3: CASSIGHRSSYEQYF. In DNA, the CDR3 is TGTGCCAGTAGTATCGGACACCGGAGCTCCTACGAGCAGTACTTC. The J gene is TRBJ2-7, the V gene TRBV19; D is perhaps TRBD1 (5 bases). The CDR3 contains 15 residues. In germline, CDR1 is LNHDA, CDR2 SQIVND (reference sequence). The V and J ends lost 3 bases and 0 bases respectively, with 12 bases between them.

V is TRBV30 and J is TRBJ2-5, with TRBD1 matching 8 bases. CDR3 length: 16 amino acids. The germline CDR1 and CDR2 sequences are GTSNPN and SVGIG (reference sequence). V shed 3 bases, J shed 5 bases, and the junction held 14 bases outside the gene matches. CDR3 residues: CAWSGLTGDGWETQYF. In nucleotides, the CDR3 is TGTGCCTGGAGCGGGTTGACAGGGGACGGATGGGAGACCCAGTACTTC.

This clone appeared once. The chain couples TRBV19 to TRBJ2-7; TRBD2 might be the D (6 bases). The CDR3 runs to 16 residues. Germline CDR1 is LNHDA and CDR2 is SQIVND (reference sequence). The V end lost 4 bases, the J end lost 3 bases, and 19 bases lay between the germline ends. CDR3 nucleotide sequence: TGTGCCAGTAGTACAGATGGGGTCGGACTATTCTACGAGCAGTACTTC. Translating gives CASSTDGVGLFYEQYF. The full variable domain, its missing parts supplied by reference TRBV19 and TRBJ2-7, is DGGITQSPKYLFRKEGQNVTLSCEQNLNHDAMYWYRQDPGQGLRLIYYSQIVNDFQKGDIAEGYSVSREKKESFPLTVTSAQKNPTAFYLCASSTDGVGLFYEQYFGPGTRLTVT.

The chain employs TRBV11-3 and TRBJ2-7; no definite D call. Trimming took 1 base from V and 1 from J, leaving 5 bases between them. There are 13 residues in the CDR3. CDR1 and CDR2 (germline): SGHNT, YENEEA. The chain's CDR3 is CASSLVPSYEQYF. The CDR3 DNA follows: TGTGCCAGCAGCTTAGTCCCTTCCTACGAGCAGTACTTC.

The J gene is TRBJ2-7, the V gene TRBV30, with D possibly matching TRBD2 (5 bases). The V end was cut by 0 bases, the J end by 3 bases, with 6 bases between. In germline, CDR1 is GTSNPN, CDR2 SVGIG (reference sequence). This CDR3 has 12 residues. CDR3 DNA: TGTGCCTGGAGTGTAGGGAGCTACGAGCAGTACTTC. Its protein is CAWSVGSYEQYF.

This chain connects TRBV29-1 to TRBJ2-5, with 9 bases matching TRBD1. The CDR3 consists of 15 residues. Germline V gene sequence: CDR1 SQVTM, CDR2 ANQGSEA. The V segment lost 7 bases and the J segment 4 bases; nucleotides outside the gene matches: 13. For the CDR3, the DNA is TGCAGCGCTTTGACCGGACAGGGGATTTTAGAGACCCAGTACTTC. Amino acids: CSALTGQGILETQYF.

The chain employs TRBV5-6 and TRBJ2-3; TRBD2 is a possible D gene (5 bases). This CDR3 spans 12 amino acids. The V and J ends lost 5 bases and 5 bases respectively, with 9 bases between them. Germline V gives CDR1 SGHDT, CDR2 YYEEEE. CDR3 DNA sequence: TGTGCCAGCAGACTCAGCGGAGATACGCAGTATTTT. Translated: CASRLSGDTQYF.

The chain employs TRBV4-1 and TRBJ1-2, with D unclear. Germline lookup yields CDR1 MGHRA and CDR2 YSYEKL. This CDR3 comprises 12 residues. Trimming stripped 1 base from V and 5 bases from J, with 5 bases between. This CDR3 is CASSQAGYGYTF. The CDR3 coding sequence is TGCGCCAGCAGCCAAGCCGGGTATGGCTACACCTTC.

The chain carries TRBV28 and TRBJ1-3, with 9 bases identical to TRBD1. The CDR3 covers 17 residues. The ends lost 4 bases at V and 4 bases at J; junction bases unmatched: 11. In germline, CDR1 is MDHEN, CDR2 SYDVKM. In DNA, the CDR3 is TGTGCCAGCAGTTCCCGTCCCGGGACAGGGAACGGAAACACCATATATTTT. Protein: CASSSRPGTGNGNTIYF.

This chain uses TRBV7-8 with TRBJ2-5, with TRBD2 matching 9 bases. The CDR3 runs to 16 residues. Germline CDR1 is SGHVS and CDR2 is FQNEAQ. V gave up 1 base and J gave up 2 bases; unmatched junction bases: 5. As DNA, the CDR3 is TGTGCCAGCAGCTTAGAAGCGGGAGGTGGGCAAGAGACCCAGTACTTC. Protein sequence: CASSLEAGGGQETQYF.

The chain has TRBV5-1 and TRBJ2-2, with D uncertain. The germline gives CDR1 SGHRS, CDR2 YFSETQ. CDR3 length: 12 residues. V was shortened by 6 bases and J by 3 bases, with 6 bases between the two germline ends. CDR3 nucleotide sequence: TGCGCCAGCAAAGGAGACACCGGGGAGCTGTTTTTT. Protein: CASKGDTGELFF.

This chain joins TRBV10-3 and TRBJ1-1, with D hard to call. Trimming took 7 bases from V and 2 from J, leaving 14 bases between them. The length of the CDR3 is 14 residues. Germline lookup yields CDR1 ENHRY and CDR2 SYGVKD. The CDR3, as DNA: TGTGCCATCAAAGCGGTGGAGGTTAACACTGAAGCTTTCTTT. It yields the protein CAIKAVEVNTEAFF.

The chain recombines TRBV5-6 with TRBJ2-4; TRBD2 might be the D (6 bases). Trimming removed 0 bases from V and 7 bases from J, with 14 bases in between. Germline loops: CDR1 SGHDT, CDR2 YYEEEE. The CDR3 extends over 15 amino acids. CDR3 amino acids: CASSLAGLARNIQYF. Written as DNA, the CDR3 is TGTGCCAGCAGCTTGGCGGGGCTAGCGCGGAACATTCAGTACTTC.

This clone was counted between two and nine times. This rearrangement joins TRBV5-6 to TRBJ2-2; 12 bases agree with TRBD2. Germline values: CDR1 SGHDT, CDR2 YYEEEE. V shed 4 bases, J shed 4 bases, and the junction held 5 bases outside the gene matches. CDR3 size: 16 residues. CDR3 sequence: CASSLGLAGLTGELFF. CDR3 coding DNA: TGTGCCAGCAGCCTGGGACTAGCGGGCCTCACCGGGGAGCTGTTTTTT.

This sequence joins TRBV7-6 and TRBJ2-4; D not resolved. The CDR3 is made up of 15 amino acids. Trimming shortened V by 1 base and J by 1 base, and 8 bases separated the two germline ends. Germline loops: CDR1 SGHVS, CDR2 FNYEAQ. The CDR3 sequence: CASSLGPLAKNIQYF. The CDR3 nucleotides read TGTGCCAGCAGCTTAGGGCCTCTTGCCAAAAACATTCAGTACTTC. Combining the CDR3 with reference TRBV7-6 and TRBJ2-4 gives the whole variable domain GAGVSQSPRYKVTKRGQDVALRCDPISGHVSLYWYRQALGQGPEFLTYFNYEAQQDKSGLPNDRFSAERPEGSISTLTIQRTEQRDSAMYRCASSLGPLAKNIQYFGAGTRLSVL.

This clone was observed a few times. V usage is TRBV4-1 and J usage is TRBJ2-7; TRBD2 is a possible D gene (6 bases). The CDR3 has 17 amino acids. Germline V CDR1 and CDR2: MGHRA, YSYEKL. Between the trimmed V and J ends, which lost 0 bases and 4 bases, there was a span of 19 bases. CDR3 nucleotide sequence: TGCGCCAGCAGCCAAGATTGGGAGGCCCGGGGCAGGTACGAGCAGTACTTC. Amino acids: CASSQDWEARGRYEQYF.

The chain recombines TRBV7-9 with TRBJ1-2, with 7 bases fitting TRBD1. The CDR3 spans 13 residues. V trimming: 5 bases; J trimming: 6 bases; junction bases outside the gene matches: 6. Germline values: CDR1 SEHNR, CDR2 FQNEAQ (reference sequence). The CDR3: CASSPTGVDGYTF. DNA of the CDR3: TGTGCCAGCAGCCCTACAGGGGTGGATGGCTACACCTTC.

This clone was picked up a small number of times. V and J are TRBV30 and TRBJ1-2; 7 positions match TRBD1. Trimming took 7 bases from V and 8 from J; bases not matched to a gene: 16. CDR3 length: 14 amino acids. Germline assignment: CDR1 GTSNPN and CDR2 SVGIG (reference sequence). This CDR3 is CASYPKTGIWGYTF. Here the CDR3 DNA reads TGTGCCTCCTACCCCAAGACAGGGATTTGGGGCTACACCTTC.

The chain is built from TRBV28 and TRBJ1-5, with D possibly matching TRBD1 (6 bases). The CDR3 is 14 residues long. V shed 2 bases and J shed 3 bases, with 8 bases lying between them. Germline-derived CDR1 and CDR2 are MDHEN and SYDVKM. The CDR3 nucleotides read TGTGCCAGCAGTTTAGGACAGTTCAATCAGCCCCAGCATTTT. Its protein is CASSLGQFNQPQHF.

The chain links TRBV28 to TRBJ1-3; D unclear. V shed 5 bases and J shed 0 bases, with 5 bases lying between them. The CDR3 extends over 13 amino acids. Germline loops: CDR1 MDHEN, CDR2 SYDVKM. The CDR3 loop reads CASSLSSGNTIYF. The CDR3 nucleotides read TGTGCCAGCAGTCTTAGCTCTGGAAACACCATATATTTT.